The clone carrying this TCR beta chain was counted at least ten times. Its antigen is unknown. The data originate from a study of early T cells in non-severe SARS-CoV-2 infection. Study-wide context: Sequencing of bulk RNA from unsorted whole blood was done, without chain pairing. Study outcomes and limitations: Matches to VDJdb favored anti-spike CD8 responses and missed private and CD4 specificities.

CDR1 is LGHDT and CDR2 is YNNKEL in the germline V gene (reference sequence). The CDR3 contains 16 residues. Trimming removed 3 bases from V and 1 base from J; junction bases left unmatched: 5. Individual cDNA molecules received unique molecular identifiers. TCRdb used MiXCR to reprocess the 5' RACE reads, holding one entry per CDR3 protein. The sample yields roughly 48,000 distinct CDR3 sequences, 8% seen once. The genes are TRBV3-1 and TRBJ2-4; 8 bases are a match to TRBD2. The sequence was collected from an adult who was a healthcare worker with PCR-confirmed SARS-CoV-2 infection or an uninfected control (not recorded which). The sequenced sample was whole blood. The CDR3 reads CASSQLAGQAKNIQYF. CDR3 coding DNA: TGTGCCAGCAGCCAGTTAGCGGGGCAGGCCAAAAACATTCAGTACTTC.